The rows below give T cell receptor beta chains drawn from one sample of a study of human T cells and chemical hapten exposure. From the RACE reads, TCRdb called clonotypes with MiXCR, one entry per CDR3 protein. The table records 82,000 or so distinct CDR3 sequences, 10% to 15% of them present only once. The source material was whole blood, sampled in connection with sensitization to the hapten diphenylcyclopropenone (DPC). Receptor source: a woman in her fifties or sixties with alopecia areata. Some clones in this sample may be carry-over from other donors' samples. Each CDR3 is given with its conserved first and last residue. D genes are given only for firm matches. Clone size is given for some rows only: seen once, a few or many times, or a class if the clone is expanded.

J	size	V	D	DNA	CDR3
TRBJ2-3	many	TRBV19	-	TGTGCCAGTAGTCCTGGAGACGGGGACCTCACAGATACGCAGTATTTT	CASSPGDGDLTDTQYF
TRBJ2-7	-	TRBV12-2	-	TGTGCAAGTCGTCCAAAGCTCCGGGACTGCCTCTTCTGCGAGCAGTACTTC	CASRPKLRDCLFCEQYF
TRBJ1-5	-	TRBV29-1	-	TGCAGCGTGGGCTGGGGAATTGATCAGCCCCAGCATTTT	CSVGWGIDQPQHF
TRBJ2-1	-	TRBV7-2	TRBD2	TGTGCCAGCAGCTTAGCTAGCGGGAGGAGTAATGAGCAGTTCTTC	CASSLASGRSNEQFF
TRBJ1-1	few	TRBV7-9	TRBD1	TGTGCCAGCAGCTTACGAGGACAGGGGCCCAACACTGAAGCTTTCTTT	CASSLRGQGPNTEAFF
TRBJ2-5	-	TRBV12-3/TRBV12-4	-	TGTGCCAGCAGTTTACAGGGTTTTGGGTTCCAAGAGACCCAGTACTTC	CASSLQGFGFQETQYF
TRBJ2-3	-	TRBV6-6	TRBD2	TGTGCCAGCAGTTACTCGAACGGACTAGCAAGAACAGATACGCAGTATTTT	CASSYSNGLARTDTQYF
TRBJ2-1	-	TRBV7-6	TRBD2	TGTGCCAGCAGCTCCACACCTAGCGGGAGCGGGTATGAGCAGTTCTTC	CASSSTPSGSGYEQFF
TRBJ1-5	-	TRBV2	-	TGTGCCAGCAGCCCCCTGGGGACGGGACCTTGGGAGCCCCAGCATTTT	CASSPLGTGPWEPQHF
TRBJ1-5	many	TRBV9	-	TGTGCCAGCAGTTTATCGGGAAGCAATCAGCCCCAGCATTTT	CASSLSGSNQPQHF
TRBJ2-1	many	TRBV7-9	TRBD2	TGTGCCAGCAGACGTAGCGGGAGGCCCTCCTACAATGAGCAGTTCTTC	CASRRSGRPSYNEQFF
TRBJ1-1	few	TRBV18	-	TGTGCCAGCTCACAGGAGGGTTGGGTCCCTGAAGCTTTCTTT	CASSQEGWVPEAFF
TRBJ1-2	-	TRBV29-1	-	TGCAGCGTTGACGTCTCTGGCTACACCTTC	CSVDVSGYTF
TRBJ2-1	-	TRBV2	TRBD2	TGTGCCAGCAGGCCTCTAGCGGCCTCCTACAATGAGCAGTTCTTC	CASRPLAASYNEQFF
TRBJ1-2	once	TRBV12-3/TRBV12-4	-	TGTGCCAGCAGCTTGGACGGCAGAAACTATGGCTACACCTTC	CASSLDGRNYGYTF
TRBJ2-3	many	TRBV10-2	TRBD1	TGCGCCAGCAGCCCGACAGGGTCTAGCACAGATACGCAGTATTTT	CASSPTGSSTDTQYF
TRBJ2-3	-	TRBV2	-	TGTGCCAGCAGGGAATTCACAGATACGCAGTATTTT	CASREFTDTQYF
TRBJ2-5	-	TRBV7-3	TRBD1	TGTGCCAGCAGCGTAGGACAGGGGTGGGAGACCCAGTACTTC	CASSVGQGWETQYF
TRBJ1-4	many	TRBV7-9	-	TGTGCCAGCAGCAAGGGAACCGCTTTTAATGAAAAACTGTTTTTT	CASSKGTAFNEKLFF